This record concerns one TCR beta chain sequence. Authors' data handling: Estimates of nucleated cell counts were drawn from the amplification of reference gene primers. The data were produced by immunoSEQ multiplex PCR, yet TCRdb's version contains in-frame clones alone and is incomplete. V and J calls and clone size come straight from that table; D and trimming were deduced from the DNA. The table includes about 9,000 clones, about 86% detected once. CDR1 MDHEN and CDR2 SYDVKM come from the germline V gene. V lost 5 bases and J lost 6; bases outside the gene matches: 7. The CDR3 has 16 amino acids. This sample is drawn from a study of blood T cell repertoires in COVID-19. Across the whole study: Researchers got acute and convalescent COVID-19 samples from the United States, Italy and Spain. Nucleic acid was either cDNA or gDNA, and it came from T cells, B-cell-depleted T cells, or PBMCs.

This sequence originates from a human donor with active COVID-19. The donor label of this sample is uncertain. Sequencing was carried out using peripheral blood. This sequence joins TRBV28 and TRBJ1-6, with 10 bases fitting TRBD1. The CDR3 nucleotides are TGTGCCAGCAGTCCATCGGGACAGGGGCGTAATTCACCCCTCCACTTT. It yields the protein CASSPSGQGRNSPLHF.